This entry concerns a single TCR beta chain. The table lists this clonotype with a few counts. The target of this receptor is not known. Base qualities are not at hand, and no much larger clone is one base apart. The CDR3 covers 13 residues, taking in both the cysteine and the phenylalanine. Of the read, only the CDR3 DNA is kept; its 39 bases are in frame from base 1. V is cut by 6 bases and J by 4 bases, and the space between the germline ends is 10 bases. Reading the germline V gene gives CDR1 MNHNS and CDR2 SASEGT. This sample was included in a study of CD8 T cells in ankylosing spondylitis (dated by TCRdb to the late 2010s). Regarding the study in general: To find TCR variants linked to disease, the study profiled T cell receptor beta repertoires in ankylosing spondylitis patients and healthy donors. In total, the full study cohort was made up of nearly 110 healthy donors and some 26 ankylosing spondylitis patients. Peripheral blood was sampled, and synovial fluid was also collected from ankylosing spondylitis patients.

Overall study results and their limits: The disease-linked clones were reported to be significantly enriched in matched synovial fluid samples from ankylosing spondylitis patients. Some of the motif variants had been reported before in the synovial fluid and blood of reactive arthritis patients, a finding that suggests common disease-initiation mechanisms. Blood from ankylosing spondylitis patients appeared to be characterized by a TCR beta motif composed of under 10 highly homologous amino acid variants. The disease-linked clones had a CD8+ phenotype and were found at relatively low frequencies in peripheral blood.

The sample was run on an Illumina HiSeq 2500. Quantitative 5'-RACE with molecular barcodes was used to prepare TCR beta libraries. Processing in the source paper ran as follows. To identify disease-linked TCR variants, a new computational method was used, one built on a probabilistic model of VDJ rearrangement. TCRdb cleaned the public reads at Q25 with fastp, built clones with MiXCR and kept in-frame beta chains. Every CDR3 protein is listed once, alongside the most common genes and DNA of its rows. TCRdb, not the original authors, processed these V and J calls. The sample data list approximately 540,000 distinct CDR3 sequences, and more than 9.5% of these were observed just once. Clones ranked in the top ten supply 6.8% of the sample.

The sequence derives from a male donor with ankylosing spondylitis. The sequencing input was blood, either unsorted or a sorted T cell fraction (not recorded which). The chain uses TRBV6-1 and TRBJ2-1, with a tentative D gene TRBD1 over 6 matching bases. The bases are TGTGCCAGCAGGGCGACAGGTTACAATGAGCAGTTCTTC. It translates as CASRATGYNEQFF.